The clone carrying this T cell receptor beta chain was detected a few times. Input was approximately 2.2 ug genomic DNA, or all available if less. The primer mix had 60 V beta and 13 J beta primers. Sequencing was performed with immunoSEQ multiplex PCR; in TCRdb, only in-frame clones are kept and a portion is missing. The data contain more than 100,000 clones, roughly four fifths of them seen just once; the ten biggest clones take up approximately 12%. This sample is part of a study of glioma-infiltrating T cells after dendritic cell vaccination. Study-level information: Samples are from glioblastoma patients in Phase I and II dendritic cell vaccine trials.

Trimming cost V 0 bases and J 6 bases, with 10 bases left between them. In germline, CDR1 is MNHEY, CDR2 SMNVEV (reference sequence). The CDR3 is made up of 14 amino acids. The sequence came from a human donor with glioblastoma. The chain has TRBV27 and TRBJ2-3; D is perhaps TRBD2 (5 bases). The sample was blood, taken before dendritic cell vaccination. This chain's CDR3 is CASSLSNGLDTQYF. The CDR3 DNA reads TGTGCCAGCAGTTTATCGAATGGACTGGATACGCAGTATTTT.